This is a list of T cell receptor beta chains from one sample in a study of beta chain features in type 1 diabetes. Some clones are missing from TCRdb's copy, which holds only in-frame ones; the method was immunoSEQ multiplex PCR. The sample carries more than 95,000 clones, around 15% recorded once. Sequences were obtained from central memory CD4+ T cells from blood. The receptors were sampled from a man aged 18 to 29 with type 1 diabetes. CDR3s include the opening cysteine and the closing phenylalanine or tryptophan.

J gene,V gene,CDR3 protein
TRBJ2-7,TRBV19,CASSVRTGYDEQYF
TRBJ1-6,TRBV5-1,CASSLAQGDSPLHF
TRBJ1-2,TRBV10-3,CAIRYRGQEGYTF
TRBJ2-7,TRBV5-1,CASSLRDGFSYEQYF
TRBJ1-1,TRBV28,CASGRRVDTEAFF
TRBJ2-5,TRBV7-2,CASSSRGASGETQYF
TRBJ1-2,TRBV28,CASSTLGQSGYTF
TRBJ2-7,TRBV4-2,CASSQDTLAGAPYSYEQYF
TRBJ2-3,TRBV5-1,CASSSGVAGAKDTQYF
TRBJ2-2,TRBV7-2,CASSPGTTGELFF
TRBJ2-7,TRBV19,CASSTGLAGVYEQYF
TRBJ1-6,TRBV5-4,CASSLKGLQGVNSPLHF
TRBJ2-1,TRBV4-1,CASSPLDGRRTYNEQFF
TRBJ2-1,TRBV21-1,CASSTLGELVSYNEQFF
TRBJ2-1,TRBV7-2,CASSLDAGEQFF
TRBJ2-7,TRBV30,CAWSLDSNSEQYF
TRBJ2-3,TRBV7-9,CASSPGTTTDTQYF
TRBJ2-6,TRBV7-9,CASSPGRSSGANVLTF
TRBJ2-4,TRBV13,CASSAYTPRRGGAKNIQYF
TRBJ2-4,TRBV5-6,CASSHYRLEKNIQYF
TRBJ1-2,TRBV30,CAWSLLDYGYTF
TRBJ2-7,TRBV7-9,CASRRQDTYEQYF